This entry lists 26 T cell receptor beta chains sequenced from one sample in a study of prognosis after radiotherapy for stage I lung cancer. The study amplified the TCR beta CDR3 region from genomic DNA. This amplification was carried out by two rounds of multiplex PCR. Primers (each specific to one TRBV or TRBJ gene) were used in first-round PCR. Each CDR3 protein is one row after TCRdb ran MiXCR on the multiplex PCR reads. The sample contains fewer than 20,000 distinct CDR3 sequences, 40% to 50% of which appear only once. The material was PBMCs, obtained before or after stereotactic body radiation therapy (not recorded which). These receptors were taken from a donor aged 50 or older with non-small cell lung cancer.

This clonotype came up many times. The V gene is TRBV13, the J gene TRBJ2-3; TRBD1 matches 10 bases. The germline gives CDR1 PRHDT, CDR2 FYEKMQ (reference sequence). V was clipped by 5 bases and J by 0 bases; unmatched bases: 17. The CDR3 runs to 20 residues. The CDR3 reads CASSTRWPRQGAISTDTQYF. CDR3 DNA: TGTGCCAGCAGCACCAGGTGGCCCCGACAGGGGGCGATTAGCACAGATACGCAGTATTTT.

This clonotype has ten or more counts. The genes are TRBV24-1 and TRBJ2-2; TRBD2 agrees at 8 bases. Germline V gives CDR1 KGHDR, CDR2 SFDVKD. This CDR3 has 12 amino acids. V lost 9 bases, J lost 6 bases, and 2 bases stayed unmatched. Here the CDR3 DNA reads TGTGCCACCCGCGGGGGGTCCGGGGAGCTGTTTTTT. Translated: CATRGGSGELFF.

The V and J genes are TRBV28 and TRBJ2-5; 10 nucleotides agree with TRBD1. Germline CDR1 MDHEN, CDR2 SYDVKM. The CDR3 length is 16 residues. V gave up 5 bases and J gave up 5 bases; unmatched junction bases: 11. The CDR3 nucleotides are TGTGCCAGCAGTCAAATCCTGGGGACAGGGGACGAGACCCAGTACTTC. The encoded protein is CASSQILGTGDETQYF.

In its sample, this clonotype was seen many times. The chain joins TRBV9 to TRBJ2-1; TRBD1 matches 7 bases. CDR1 and CDR2 (germline): SGDLS, YYNGEE. V trimming: 3 bases; J trimming: 3 bases; junction bases outside the gene matches: 12. The CDR3 runs 17 residues. This chain's CDR3 is CASSAHMGDSDYNEQFF. CDR3 nucleotide sequence: TGTGCCAGCAGCGCCCACATGGGGGACAGCGACTACAATGAGCAGTTCTTC.

A note on this clonotype: This likely came from a read error, as a far larger clone is one base away. The V gene is TRBV6-4, the J gene TRBJ2-2, with D perhaps TRBD1 or TRBD2 (6 bases each). Germline CDR1 reads MRHNA; CDR2 reads SNTAGT. V lost 5 bases and J lost 9, with 16 bases in between. The CDR3 has 14 residues. The CDR3 sequence is CASSYEGGTWELFF. The CDR3 DNA reads as TGTGCCAGCAGTTACGAGGGGGGTACCTGGGAGCTGTTTTTT.

By share, this clonotype counts as medium-sized (0.01 to 0.1%). The rearrangement joins TRBV11-2 to TRBJ1-2; D unresolved. The germline CDR1 and CDR2 sequences are SGHAT and FQNNGV. The CDR3 is 13 amino acids. V lost 5 bases and J 6 bases, leaving 13 bases between the germline ends. CDR3 region: CASSRLLWDGYTF. CDR3 bases: TGTGCCAGCAGCCGCCTCTTGTGGGATGGCTACACCTTC.

In its sample, this clonotype was seen once. This likely traces to a read error, being one base from a far larger clone. The chain links TRBV28 to TRBJ1-2; D is perhaps TRBD1 (6 bases). Per the germline V gene, CDR1 is MDHEN and CDR2 is SYDVKM. The ends were cut back, 6 bases at V and 3 bases at J, with 23 bases in the middle. The CDR3 is 17 amino acids. This chain's CDR3 is CASSQVSAQGLYYGYTF. CDR3 DNA sequence: TGTGCCAGCAGCCAAGTGTCAGCCCAGGGGTTATACTATGGCTACACCTTC.

This clonotype was recorded a few times. A read error may explain this, as a much larger clone is one base away. The chain recombines TRBV6-1 with TRBJ2-5, with D perhaps TRBD2 (5 bases). This CDR3 has 12 residues. V was clipped by 6 bases and J by 8 bases, with 13 bases between them. In germline, CDR1 is MNHNS, CDR2 SASEGT. The CDR3 nucleotides read TGTGCCAGCAGCCCTAGCCACGATACCCAGTACTTC. It encodes CASSPSHDTQYF.

This clonotype was counted only a few times. Since the CDR3 does not end with the conserved phenylalanine or tryptophan, this likely comes from a read error. The chain recombines TRBV28 with TRBJ2-3, with TRBD1 as a possible D gene (6 bases). This CDR3 contains 13 residues. Per germline, CDR1 MDHEN and CDR2 SYDVKM. The CDR3 protein is CVSSLQGPDTQYS. The CDR3 DNA reads TGTGTCAGCAGTCTACAGGGACCAGATACGCAGTATTCT.

The table lists this clonotype with many counts. This chain uses TRBV2 with TRBJ1-2; 11 bases match TRBD1. The germline CDR1 and CDR2 sequences are SNHLY and FYNNEI. V was clipped by 5 bases and J by 5 bases; unmatched bases: 4. This CDR3 comprises 14 residues. The CDR3 DNA sequence: TGTGCCAGCAGTAGGGACAGGGGGACATATGGCTACACCTTC. Amino acid sequence: CASSRDRGTYGYTF.

This clonotype was seen only once. The chain combines TRBV20-1 with TRBJ2-3; TRBD2 agrees at 8 bases. This CDR3 contains 13 residues. Germline CDR1 DFQATT, CDR2 SNEGSKA (reference sequence). The ends lost 6 bases at V and 6 bases at J; junction bases unmatched: 8. The CDR3 reads CSASSGNYDTQYF. Written as DNA, the CDR3 is TGCAGTGCGAGTAGCGGGAATTACGATACGCAGTATTTT.

This clonotype has just a few counts. The genes are TRBV19 and TRBJ1-1, with a weak D call TRBD1 (6 bases). Trimming cost V 5 bases and J 0 bases, with 10 bases left between them. Germline V lookup: CDR1 LNHDA, CDR2 SQIVND (reference sequence). The CDR3 has 14 amino acids. This chain's CDR3 is CASSSNRVNTEAFF. CDR3 nucleotide sequence: TGTGCCAGTAGTTCGAACAGGGTGAACACTGAAGCTTTCTTT.

This chain uses TRBV6-2 or TRBV6-3 with TRBJ2-1; tentatively, D is TRBD1 or TRBD2 (5 bases each). Germline loops: CDR1 MNHEY, CDR2 SVGEGT. The V end was cut by 5 bases, the J end by 7 bases, with 18 bases between. The CDR3 loop spans 15 amino acids. The CDR3 DNA reads TGTGCCAGCAGTGAAGAAGAGGGGAGTGTAAATGAGCAGTTCTTC. Translation gives CASSEEEGSVNEQFF.

The CDR3 protein is CSPRAGAYEQYF. The CDR3 DNA reads as TGCAGTCCAAGAGCGGGCGCCTACGAGCAGTACTTC. The chain links TRBV20-1 to TRBJ2-7; the D gene is possibly TRBD2 (6 bases). Germline V gives CDR1 DFQATT, CDR2 SNEGSKA (reference sequence). CDR3 length: 12 amino acids. V was shortened by 8 bases and J by 2 bases, with 13 bases between the two germline ends.

This clonotype was seen repeatedly, ten times or more. The rearrangement joins TRBV7-9 to TRBJ2-1; TRBD1 matches at 7 bases. The V segment lost 1 base and the J segment 0 bases; nucleotides outside the gene matches: 3. The germline V gene has CDR1 SEHNR and CDR2 FQNEAQ (reference sequence). CDR3 size: 16 residues. The CDR3 protein is CASSLDRGISYNEQFF. CDR3 coding DNA: TGTGCCAGCAGCTTAGACAGGGGTATCTCCTACAATGAGCAGTTCTTC.

This clonotype was counted only a few times. The genes are TRBV6-1 and TRBJ2-3; 8 positions agree with TRBD1. The trim removed 6 bases at V and 6 bases at J, leaving 11 bases unmatched. Germline loops: CDR1 MNHNS, CDR2 SASEGT. This CDR3 contains 15 residues. The CDR3: CASSPTGAGTDTQYF. The CDR3 bases are TGTGCCAGCAGCCCGACAGGGGCCGGTACCGATACGCAGTATTTT.

This clonotype is deemed medium-sized. This chain links TRBV28 with TRBJ2-2; D not certain. CDR1 is MDHEN, CDR2 SYDVKM, per germline. Deletions cut 3 bases from V and 7 bases from J, with 12 bases between. This CDR3 comprises 14 residues. CDR3 sequence: CASSFWQEHGELFF. The CDR3 coding sequence is TGTGCCAGCAGTTTTTGGCAGGAACACGGGGAGCTGTTTTTT. Looking up the rest from reference TRBV28 and TRBJ2-2 gives the full variable domain: DVKVTQSSRYLVKRTGEKVFLECVQDMDHENMFWYRQDPGLGLRLIYFSYDVKMKEKGDIPEGYSVSREKKERFSLILESASTNQTSMYLCASSFWQEHGELFFGEGSRLTVL.

This clonotype was seen at least ten times. J is TRBJ2-1 and V is TRBV3-1; D is unclear. CDR1 is LGHDT, CDR2 YNNKEL, per germline (reference sequence). The CDR3 runs 11 residues. V lost 4 bases to trimming and J lost 10 bases, with 8 bases between them. The CDR3 DNA reads as TGTGCCAGCAGCCGAGTCGGCGAGCAGTTCTTC. Residues: CASSRVGEQFF.

Of note for this clonotype: Since a much larger clone is just one base distant, this may be a read error. V gene TRBV14 combines with J gene TRBJ1-2, with D perhaps TRBD1 (5 bases). V lost 7 bases to trimming and J lost 7 bases, with 16 bases between them. This CDR3 is built from 13 residues. The germline gives CDR1 SGHDN, CDR2 FVKESK. The CDR3 coding sequence is TGTGCCAGCATCCCCAGGTGGGGGGGTGGCTACACCTTC. Its translation is CASIPRWGGGYTF.

A note on this clonotype: A read error may explain this, as a much larger clone is one base away. DNA of the CDR3: TGTGCCAGCAGCCCGTGGGGGGGGCGTCAAGAGACCAAGTACTTC. Translated, it gives CASSPWGGRQETKYF. The rearrangement links TRBV7-4 to TRBJ2-5, with a possible D match to TRBD2 (7 bases). Germline V lookup: CDR1 SGHVT, CDR2 SQSDAQ. The CDR3 is 15 residues long.

Turning to this clonotype: The junction differs from germline at one of its ends, possibly a read error. This chain links TRBV20-1 with TRBJ2-7; 8 bases line up with TRBD2. CDR1 is DFQATT and CDR2 is SNEGSKA in the germline V gene (reference sequence). This CDR3 spans 16 amino acids. In DNA form, the CDR3 reads TGCAGTGTTAGACCCACCGGGGGGGCGATATCCTACGAGCAGTACTTC. This gives the protein CSVRPTGGAISYEQYF.

A note on this clonotype: Since a much larger clone is just one base distant, this may be a read error. V is TRBV3-1 and J is TRBJ2-1, with 7 positions matching TRBD1. V was clipped by 4 bases and J by 4 bases; unmatched bases: 4. This CDR3 spans 14 amino acids. Germline V CDR1 and CDR2: LGHDT, YNNKEL (reference sequence). The CDR3 loop reads CASSLEGAYNEQFF. The CDR3 DNA reads as TGTGCCAGCAGCCTTGAGGGGGCTTACAATGAGCAGTTCTTC.

This clonotype was observed many times. The chain has TRBV11-3 and TRBJ2-7, with D unresolved. The CDR3 covers 12 residues. Trimming took off 4 bases at V and 2 bases at J, with 6 bases between the two ends. Germline values: CDR1 SGHNT, CDR2 YENEEA. In DNA form, the CDR3 reads TGTGCCAGCAGCTCGTCTCCCTACGAGCAGTACTTC. It yields the protein CASSSSPYEQYF.

Ten or more counts support this clonotype. The chain has TRBV20-1 and TRBJ2-7; D not certain. This CDR3 contains 13 residues. V was clipped by 5 bases and J by 0 bases, with 11 bases between them. The V gene's germline CDR1 is DFQATT and CDR2 SNEGSKA (reference sequence). The CDR3 is CSAQGQFSYEQYF. The CDR3 coding sequence is TGCAGTGCTCAAGGCCAGTTCTCCTACGAGCAGTACTTC.

The CDR3 coding sequence is TGTGCCACCAGTGATTTAGGCAGGGAGAATGGCTACACCTTC. This gives the protein CATSDLGRENGYTF. The rearrangement links TRBV24-1 to TRBJ1-2; D is possibly TRBD1 (5 bases). The CDR3 covers 14 residues. The V and J ends lost 1 base and 6 bases respectively, with 11 bases between them. The V gene's germline CDR1 is KGHDR and CDR2 SFDVKD.

The gene calls are TRBV18 and TRBJ2-7; TRBD1 matches at 11 bases. The J segment lost 7 bases and the V segment lost 4 bases, leaving 9 bases of the junction unmatched. The CDR3 contains 15 residues. Germline V gene lookup returns CDR1 KGHSH and CDR2 LQKENI. In DNA form, the CDR3 reads TGTGCCAGCTCACAAAGGACAGGGGGCCAGGAAGAGCAGTACTTC. Its translation is CASSQRTGGQEEQYF.